A single T cell receptor beta chain is shown here with its context. What it binds is unknown. The data originate from a study of beta chain features in type 1 diabetes. Study details: Investigators examined approximately 110,000,000 sorted cells across all samples. General study findings and limits: Lower insertion and higher deletion counts appeared at VDJ junctions in type 1 diabetes patients.

Trimming pared 6 bases from V and 0 bases from J, leaving 15 bases between. The CDR3 extends over 14 amino acids. Germline V gene sequence: CDR1 SQVTM, CDR2 ANQGSEA. The isolated RNA, all of it, was reverse transcribed, so expressed TCRB transcripts were what got sequenced. Assay: immunoSEQ multiplex PCR; the TCRdb copy retains only in-frame clones and omits some. The data contain around 350,000 clones, over 10% of them singletons. The rearrangement uses TRBV29-1 and TRBJ2-7, with a tentative D call TRBD1 (6 bases). This sequence originates from a young man in good health. The sequenced material came from naive CD4+ T cells from blood. As DNA, the CDR3 is TGCAGCGTCCGAAAATCAGGGGACTCCTACGAGCAGTACTTC. Translating gives CSVRKSGDSYEQYF.